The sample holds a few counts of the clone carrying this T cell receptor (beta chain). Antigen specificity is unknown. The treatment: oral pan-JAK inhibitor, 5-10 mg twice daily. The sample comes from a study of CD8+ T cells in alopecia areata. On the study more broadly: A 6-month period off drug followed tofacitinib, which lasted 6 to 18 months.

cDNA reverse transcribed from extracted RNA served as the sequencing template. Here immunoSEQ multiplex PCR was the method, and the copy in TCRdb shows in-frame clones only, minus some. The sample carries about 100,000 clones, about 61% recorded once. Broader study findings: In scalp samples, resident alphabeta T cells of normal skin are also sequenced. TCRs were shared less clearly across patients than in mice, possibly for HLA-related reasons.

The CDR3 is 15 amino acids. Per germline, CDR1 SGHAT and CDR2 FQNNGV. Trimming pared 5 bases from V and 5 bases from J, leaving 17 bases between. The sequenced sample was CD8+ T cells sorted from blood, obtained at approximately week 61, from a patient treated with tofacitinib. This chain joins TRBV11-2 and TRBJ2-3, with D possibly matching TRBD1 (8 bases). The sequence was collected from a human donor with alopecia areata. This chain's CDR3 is CASSQRDRLRDTQYF. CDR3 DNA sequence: TGTGCCAGCAGCCAGCGGGACAGGCTAAGAGATACGCAGTATTTT.